These 17 T cell receptor beta chains originate from one sample sequenced in a study of cytomegalovirus exposure and HLA in healthy donors. PCR was performed using 60 Vbeta and 13 Jbeta primers. Data came from immunoSEQ multiplex PCR; TCRdb stores just in-frame clones and leaves some out. The table lists 180,000 or so clones, under 80% of them singletons. The sample consisted of PBMCs. The receptors shown here come from a man aged 40-50 years in good health and CMV-seronegative.

This chain joins TRBV19 and TRBJ1-4; weak D call: TRBD1 (5 bases). Per germline, CDR1 LNHDA and CDR2 SQIVND (reference sequence). The CDR3 has 14 residues. V gave up 6 bases and J gave up 8 bases, with 16 bases separating them. The CDR3 loop is CASRSGTLEEKLFF. The CDR3 bases are TGTGCCAGTAGGTCAGGGACTTTGGAGGAAAAACTGTTTTTT.

This clone showed up just once. V and J are TRBV7-3 and TRBJ1-1, with D possibly matching TRBD1 (5 bases). V shed 3 bases and J shed 1 base, with 9 bases lying between them. Germline V lookup: CDR1 SGHTA, CDR2 FQGTGA. This CDR3 region has 14 residues. The CDR3 bases are TGTGCCAGCAGCTTTGGGGGGGAGAACACTGAAGCTTTCTTT. This translates into CASSFGGENTEAFF.

The chain recombines TRBV19 with TRBJ1-1; TRBD1 might be the D (5 bases). CDR3 size: 14 residues. CDR1 is LNHDA and CDR2 is SQIVND in the germline V gene (reference sequence). V lost 7 bases to trimming and J lost 1 base, with 13 bases between them. The CDR3 spells CASTTGGGNTEAFF. CDR3 DNA sequence: TGTGCCAGTACAACCGGGGGGGGGAACACTGAAGCTTTCTTT.

The chain combines TRBV30 with TRBJ1-2; TRBD1 matches 9 bases. Trimming cost V 3 bases and J 8 bases; bases outside gene matches: 7. The CDR3 length is 13 residues. In germline, CDR1 is GTSNPN, CDR2 SVGIG (reference sequence). The CDR3 loop is CAWSLQGAEGYTF. CDR3 nucleotide sequence: TGTGCCTGGAGCCTACAGGGGGCGGAAGGCTACACCTTC.

The chain links TRBV4-1 to TRBJ2-5; D gene ambiguous. The germline V gene encodes CDR1 MGHRA and CDR2 YSYEKL. This CDR3 has 17 amino acids. V was pared by 4 bases and J by 2 bases, with 20 bases between. DNA of the CDR3: TGCGCCAGCAGCCCCCTCGGCAGTGACTCATTTCAAGAGACCCAGTACTTC. Translating gives CASSPLGSDSFQETQYF.

This chain links TRBV19 with TRBJ2-7; 9 bases agree with TRBD2. Looked up from germline, CDR1 is LNHDA and CDR2 is SQIVND (reference sequence). This CDR3 is built from 14 residues. J lost 4 bases, V lost 3 bases, and 4 bases had no gene match. The DNA of the CDR3 is TGTGCCAGTAGTATTAGCGGGGGTCGGTACGAGCAGTACTTC. Encoded protein: CASSISGGRYEQYF.

The V gene is TRBV18, the J gene TRBJ2-5; TRBD2 matches at 7 bases. Judging by the DNA end, TRBJ2-7 fits better; the J call may be wrong. The CDR3 sequence is 14 residues long. CDR1 and CDR2 (germline): KGHSH, LQKENI. CDR3 nucleotide sequence: TGTGCCAGCTCGCTTGGACTAGATCCCCACGAGCAGTACTTC. Protein: CASSLGLDPHEQYF.

This clone was recorded a few times. The chain joins TRBV2 to TRBJ2-2, with D perhaps TRBD2 (5 bases). The CDR3 length is 15 residues. The ends were cut back, 4 bases at V and 6 bases at J, with 15 bases in the middle. Germline CDR1 and CDR2: SNHLY and FYNNEI. The CDR3 DNA reads TGTGCCAGCAGTGTTGACGGAGAGGGAGCCGGGGAGCTGTTTTTT. Encoded protein: CASSVDGEGAGELFF.

This clone has a handful of counts. This sample includes further DNA sequences coding for the same CDR3. V gene TRBV5-1 combines with J gene TRBJ2-5; D gene uncertain. There are 11 residues in the CDR3. CDR1 SGHRS and CDR2 YFSETQ come from the germline V gene. V was cut by 3 bases and J by 2 bases, with 2 bases left in between. CDR3 sequence (DNA): TGCGCCAGCAGCTCGCAAGAGACCCAGTACTTC. It specifies CASSSQETQYF.

This clone was seen a handful of times. The chain uses TRBV4-1 and TRBJ1-3; D is unresolved. The V gene lost 3 bases and the J gene lost 0 bases, with 18 bases spanning the gap. CDR3 length: 18 residues. The germline V gene encodes CDR1 MGHRA and CDR2 YSYEKL. CDR3 nucleotides: TGCGCCAGCAGCCAGAGGGATTCCTCACTTCCCTCTGGAAACACCATATATTTT. The encoded protein is CASSQRDSSLPSGNTIYF.

The chain has TRBV2 and TRBJ2-3; no clear D gene. Looked up from germline, CDR1 is SNHLY and CDR2 is FYNNEI. V dropped 8 bases and J dropped 5 bases, with 11 bases sitting between them. This CDR3 region has 12 residues. CDR3 region: CASSVLGDTQYF. The CDR3 coding sequence is TGTGCCAGCTCTGTCCTCGGAGATACGCAGTATTTT.

This chain uses TRBV9 with TRBJ2-7; D perhaps matches TRBD2 (6 bases). Germline V gene sequence: CDR1 SGDLS, CDR2 YYNGEE. With 0 bases removed from V and 5 bases from J, the gap between germline ends came to 9 bases. CDR3 length equals 13 residues. The DNA of the CDR3 is TGTGCCAGCAGCGTAGCTCGACTAGACGAGCAGTACTTC. It translates to CASSVARLDEQYF.

This clone has only a few counts. This chain joins TRBV7-2 and TRBJ2-3; TRBD1 aligns across 10 bases. This CDR3 region has 15 residues. J was trimmed by 6 bases and V by 5 bases; bases with no gene match: 8. Germline V gene data show CDR1 as SGHTA and CDR2 as FQGNSA. The CDR3 nucleotides read TGTGCCAGCAGCCCGGGGACAGGGGAGTGGGATACGCAGTATTTT. This translates into CASSPGTGEWDTQYF.

The chain has TRBV11-2 and TRBJ1-6; tentative D call: TRBD1 (6 bases). The CDR3 totals 15 residues. The germline V gene encodes CDR1 SGHAT and CDR2 FQNNGV. The germline V and J ends were trimmed by 3 bases and 5 bases, with 11 bases remaining between them. The CDR3 DNA reads as TGTGCCAGCAGCTTCGGACAGACTGATAATTCACCCCTCCACTTT. Its translation is CASSFGQTDNSPLHF.

In DNA form, the CDR3 reads TGTGCCAGCAGCTTAGGAAGGACAGCCAACTATGGCTACACCTTC. Translated: CASSLGRTANYGYTF. This chain links TRBV11-1 with TRBJ1-2, with a possible D match to TRBD1 (6 bases). The germline V gene has CDR1 SGHAT and CDR2 FQDESV (reference sequence). The V gene lost 1 base and the J gene lost 2 bases, with 11 bases spanning the gap. The CDR3 sequence is 15 residues long.

This sequence joins TRBV9 and TRBJ1-1; TRBD1 might be the D (6 bases). The germline V and J ends were trimmed by 3 bases and 10 bases, with 22 bases remaining between them. The germline V gene has CDR1 SGDLS and CDR2 YYNGEE. CDR3 length: 15 residues. CDR3 sequence reads: CASSGPQGLLSGAFF. Here the CDR3 DNA reads TGTGCCAGCAGCGGACCACAGGGCCTACTCTCGGGAGCTTTCTTT.

This clone turned up a few times. This chain's CDR3 is CASSLDTGELFF. The CDR3 coding sequence is TGCGCCAGCAGCCTTGACACCGGGGAGCTGTTTTTT. The V gene is TRBV5-1, the J gene TRBJ2-2; D is unclear. This CDR3 comprises 12 residues. The V gene's germline CDR1 is SGHRS and CDR2 YFSETQ. V lost 4 bases and J lost 3, with 4 bases in between.